The present T cell receptor (beta chain) was sequenced within a study of graft-versus-host responses after intestinal transplantation. At the level of the study: Once they had received anti-thymocyte globulin induction, all recipients took tacrolimus and steroids for around 3 years.

The CDR3 is made up of 14 amino acids. Germline CDR1 is SGDLS and CDR2 is YYNGEE. The J segment lost 7 bases and the V segment lost 3 bases, leaving 7 bases of the junction unmatched. Details on this clone: Its antigen is as yet unknown.

Profiled with immunoSEQ multiplex PCR; TCRdb holds only in-frame clones, not every one. Here the sample spans approximately 130,000 clones, 85% to 95% being singletons. This sequence joins TRBV9 and TRBJ2-1; TRBD1 matches 7 bases. Sequenced material: unstimulated CD4+ T cells sorted from spleen or lymph node cells, taken before intestinal transplant. The TCR originated in a human donor who received an intestinal transplant. CDR3 region: CASSETGVGNEQFF. CDR3 DNA: TGTGCCAGCAGCGAAACAGGGGTGGGAAATGAGCAGTTCTTC.